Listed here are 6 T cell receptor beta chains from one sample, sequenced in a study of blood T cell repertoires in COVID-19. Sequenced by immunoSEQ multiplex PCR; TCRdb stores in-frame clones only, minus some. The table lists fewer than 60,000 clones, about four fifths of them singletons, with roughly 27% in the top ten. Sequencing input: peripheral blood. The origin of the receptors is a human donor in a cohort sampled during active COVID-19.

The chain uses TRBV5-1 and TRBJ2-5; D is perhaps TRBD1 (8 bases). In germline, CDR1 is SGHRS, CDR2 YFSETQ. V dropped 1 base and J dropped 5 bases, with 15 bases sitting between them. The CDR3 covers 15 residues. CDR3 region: CASSLSGQGGETQYF. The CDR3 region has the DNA TGCGCCAGCAGCTTGTCCGGACAGGGAGGGGAGACCCAGTACTTC.

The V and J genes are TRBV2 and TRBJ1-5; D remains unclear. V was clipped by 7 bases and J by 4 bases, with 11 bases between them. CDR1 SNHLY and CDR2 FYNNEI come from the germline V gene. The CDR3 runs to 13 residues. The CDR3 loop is CASNSGRNQPQHF. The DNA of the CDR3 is TGTGCCAGCAATTCCGGCAGGAATCAGCCCCAGCATTTT. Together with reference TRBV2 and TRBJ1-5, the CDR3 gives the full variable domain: EPEVTQTPSHQVTQMGQEVILRCVPISNHLYFYWYRQILGQKVEFLVSFYNNEISEKSEIFDDQFSVERPDGSNFTLKIRSTKLEDSAMYFCASNSGRNQPQHFGDGTRLSIL.

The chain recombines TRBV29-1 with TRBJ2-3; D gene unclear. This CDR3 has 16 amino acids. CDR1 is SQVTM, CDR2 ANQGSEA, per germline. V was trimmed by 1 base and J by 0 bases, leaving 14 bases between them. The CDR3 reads CSVEGGGSISTDTQYF. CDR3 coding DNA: TGCAGCGTTGAAGGAGGCGGCTCCATCAGCACAGATACGCAGTATTTT.

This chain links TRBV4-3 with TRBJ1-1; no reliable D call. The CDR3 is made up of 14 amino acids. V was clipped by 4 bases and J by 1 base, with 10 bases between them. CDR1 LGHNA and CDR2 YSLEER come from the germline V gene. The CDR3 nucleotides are TGCGCCAGCAGCCTAGGCGCGGGGAACACTGAAGCTTTCTTT. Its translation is CASSLGAGNTEAFF.

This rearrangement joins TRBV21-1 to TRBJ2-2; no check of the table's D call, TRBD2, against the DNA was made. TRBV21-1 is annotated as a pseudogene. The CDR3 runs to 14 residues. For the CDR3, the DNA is TGTGCCAGCAGCATGCGGGGTGGGACCGGGGAGCTGTTTTTT. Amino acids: CASSMRGGTGELFF.

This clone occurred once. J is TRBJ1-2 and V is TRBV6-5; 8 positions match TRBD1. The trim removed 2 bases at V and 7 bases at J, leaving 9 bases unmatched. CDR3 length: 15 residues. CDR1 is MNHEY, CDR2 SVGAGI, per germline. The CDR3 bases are TGTGCCAGCAGTTACGCAGGGGGCGCCCCGGGTGGCTACACCTTC. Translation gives CASSYAGGAPGGYTF.